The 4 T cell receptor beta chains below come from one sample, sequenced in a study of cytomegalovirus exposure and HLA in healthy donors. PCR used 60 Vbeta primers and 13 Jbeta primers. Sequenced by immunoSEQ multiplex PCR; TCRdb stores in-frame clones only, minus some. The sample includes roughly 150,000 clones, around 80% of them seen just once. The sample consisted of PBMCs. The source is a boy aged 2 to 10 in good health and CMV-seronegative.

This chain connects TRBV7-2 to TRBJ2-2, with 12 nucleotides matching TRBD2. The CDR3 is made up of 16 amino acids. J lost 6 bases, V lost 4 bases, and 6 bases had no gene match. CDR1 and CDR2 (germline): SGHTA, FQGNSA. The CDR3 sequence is CASSSLAGGLAGELFF. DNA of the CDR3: TGTGCCAGCAGCTCCCTAGCGGGGGGGCTGGCCGGGGAGCTGTTTTTT. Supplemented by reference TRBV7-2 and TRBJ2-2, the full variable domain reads GAGVSQSPSNKVTEKGKDVELRCDPISGHTALYWYRQSLGQGLEFLIYFQGNSAPDKSGLPSDRFSAERTGGSVSTLTIQRTQQEDSAVYLCASSSLAGGLAGELFFGEGSRLTVL.

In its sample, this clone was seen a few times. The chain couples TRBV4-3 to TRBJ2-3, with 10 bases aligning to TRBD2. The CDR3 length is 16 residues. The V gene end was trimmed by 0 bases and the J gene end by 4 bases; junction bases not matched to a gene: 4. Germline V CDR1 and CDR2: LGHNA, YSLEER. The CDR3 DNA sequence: TGCGCCAGCAGCCAAGACGGGAGCGGGGGGGCAGATACGCAGTATTTT. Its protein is CASSQDGSGGADTQYF.

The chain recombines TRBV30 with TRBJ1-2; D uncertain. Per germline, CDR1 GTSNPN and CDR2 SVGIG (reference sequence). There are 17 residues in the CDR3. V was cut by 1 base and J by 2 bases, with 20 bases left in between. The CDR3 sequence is CAWSGRTLLQGNYGYTF. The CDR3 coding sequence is TGTGCCTGGAGTGGGAGGACGCTACTTCAAGGAAACTATGGCTACACCTTC. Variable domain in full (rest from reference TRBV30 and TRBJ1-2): SQTIHQWPATLVQPVGSPLSLECTVEGTSNPNLYWYRQAAGRGLQLLFYSVGIGQISSEVPQNLSASRPQDRQFILSSKKLLLSDSGFYLCAWSGRTLLQGNYGYTFGSGTRLTVV.

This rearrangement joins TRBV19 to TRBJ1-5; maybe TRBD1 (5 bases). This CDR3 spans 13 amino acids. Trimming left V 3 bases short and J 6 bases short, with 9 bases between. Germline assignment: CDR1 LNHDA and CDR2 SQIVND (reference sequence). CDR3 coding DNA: TGTGCCAGTAGTATGGGGCCTGGTCAGCCCCAGCATTTT. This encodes CASSMGPGQPQHF.